The T cell receptor (beta chain) described here comes from a study of blood T cells in healthy people across ages. For the second PCR, which ran for about 7 to 12 cycles, a sample-barcoded 5' primer and a J-beta primer mix were used. From the 5' RACE reads, TCRdb called clonotypes with MiXCR, one entry per CDR3 protein. Among fewer than 950,000 distinct CDR3 sequences listed, under 40% were seen once. This CDR3 region has 14 residues. V lost 0 bases to trimming and J lost 6 bases, with 9 bases between them. Germline assignment: CDR1 SGHRS and CDR2 YFSETQ. This clonotype was counted a few times. Healthy Caucasians from Russia aged about 6 to 90 served as donors. The authors drew ten milliliters of peripheral blood from each donor.

The TCR was taken from a man younger than 30 in good health. The rearrangement links TRBV5-1 to TRBJ1-4; D unclear. Sample: blood. The CDR3 DNA follows: TGCGCCAGCAGCTTGGAGGCCGGGGATGAAAAACTGTTTTTT. Translation gives CASSLEAGDEKLFF.